This T cell receptor (beta chain) stems from a study of T-cell reconstitution after alpha-beta-depleted transplantation in children. This clonotype was detected ten times or more. A TCRbeta library incorporating unique molecular identifiers was prepared. A single record per CDR3 protein comes from TCRdb applying MiXCR to the PCR reads. The repertoire holds almost 250,000 distinct CDR3 sequences, with under 30% as singletons. The CDR3 totals 15 residues. CDR1 is MNHNS and CDR2 is SASEGT in the germline V gene. Losses at the gene ends were 6 bases for V and 5 bases for J; bases not matched to a gene: 10.

The V gene is TRBV6-1, the J gene TRBJ2-1; TRBD2 matches at 7 bases. This TCR was recovered from a girl under 10 years old with Fanconi anemia, due to receive a stem cell transplant. Sequences were derived from PBMCs, sampled before TCRalphabeta/CD19-depleted stem cell transplant. The CDR3 bases are TGTGCCAGCAGGGACCGGGACTATACCAACAATGAGCAGTTCTTC. Translation gives CASRDRDYTNNEQFF.